The 7 T cell receptor beta chains presented below share a single source sample, sequenced in a study of blood T cell repertoires in COVID-19. Some clones are missing from TCRdb's copy, which holds only in-frame ones; the method was immunoSEQ multiplex PCR. The sample records over 300,000 clones, about 85% being singletons. Sequenced: PBMCs or T cells enriched from blood (not recorded which). These receptors were taken from a woman under 40 who had recovered from COVID-19.

The chain carries TRBV5-1 and TRBJ2-7; D unresolved. The CDR3 runs 11 residues. The V gene lost 0 bases and the J gene lost 10 bases, with 8 bases spanning the gap. Germline V CDR1 and CDR2: SGHRS, YFSETQ. CDR3: CASSLGQTQYF. In nucleotides, the CDR3 is TGCGCCAGCAGCTTGGGGCAGACTCAGTACTTC.

The chain combines TRBV29-1 with TRBJ2-5; 8 bases are a match to TRBD2. Germline V gives CDR1 SQVTM, CDR2 ANQGSEA. V dropped 1 base and J dropped 5; count of bases not matched to a gene: 6. CDR3 size: 14 residues. The CDR3 is CSVEGTSRIETQYF. DNA of the CDR3: TGCAGCGTTGAAGGGACTAGCCGTATTGAGACCCAGTACTTC.

The chain has TRBV11-2 and TRBJ1-1; 8 positions match TRBD1. CDR3 size: 14 residues. CDR1 is SGHAT and CDR2 is FQNNGV in the germline V gene. J gave up 6 bases and V 6 bases, and 9 bases lay outside the gene matches. Written as DNA, the CDR3 is TGTGCCAGCAGTTGGGACAGGACCGCTTCTGAAGCTTTCTTT. It is translated as CASSWDRTASEAFF.

The V call is TRBV6-1, the J call TRBJ2-6, with no clear D. The CDR3 totals 19 residues. With 1 base removed from V and 0 bases from J, the gap between germline ends came to 16 bases. Germline assignment: CDR1 MNHNS and CDR2 SASEGT. CDR3 protein: CASSEVPGSPSSGANVLTF. Here the CDR3 DNA reads TGTGCCAGCAGTGAAGTCCCGGGTTCCCCATCCTCTGGGGCCAACGTCCTGACTTTC.

This clone was counted once. J is TRBJ1-2 and V is TRBV10-3; D perhaps matches TRBD1 (5 bases). The V end was cut by 2 bases, the J end by 4 bases, with 11 bases between. CDR1 is ENHRY, CDR2 SYGVKD, per germline. The CDR3 extends over 14 amino acids. The chain's CDR3 is CAISEIRVGYGYTF. CDR3 DNA: TGTGCCATCAGTGAGATCAGGGTTGGCTATGGCTACACCTTC.

V is TRBV12-5 and J is TRBJ1-4, with no clear D. Trimming cost V 8 bases and J 5 bases, with 12 bases left between them. The CDR3 is 13 amino acids. Looked up from germline, CDR1 is LGHNT and CDR2 is FRNRAP. Here the CDR3 DNA reads TGTGCTAGTACTGAGGTCATGAATGAAAAACTGTTTTTT. Encoded protein: CASTEVMNEKLFF.

The chain has TRBV3-1 (or the pseudogene TRBV3-2) and TRBJ1-2, with D perhaps matching TRBD1 (5 bases). V was shortened by 5 bases and J by 8 bases, with 18 bases between the two germline ends. Germline V gene lookup returns CDR1 LGHDT and CDR2 YNNKEL (reference sequence). CDR3 length: 14 residues. CDR3 loop: CASSDREGGAGYTF. In DNA form, the CDR3 reads TGTGCCAGCAGCGACCGGGAGGGAGGGGCAGGCTACACCTTC.